The 11 T cell receptor beta chains below were found in one sample sequenced in a study of T cell clonality in common variable immunodeficiency. General study findings and limits: Common variable immunodeficiency TCR beta sequences reportedly had fewer deletions and N-nucleotide insertions.

These receptors' antigens are unknown. Sequencing was performed with immunoSEQ multiplex PCR; in TCRdb, only in-frame clones are kept and a portion is missing. The record shows 10,000 to 13,000 clones for this sample, with no singletons present. Material: peripheral blood mononuclear cells. The receptors were gathered from a human donor with common variable immunodeficiency.

This clone is medium-sized in the sample. CDR3: CASINRFSGNTIYF. The sequenced CDR3 bases are TGTGCCAGCATTAACAGATTCTCTGGAAACACC. This chain uses TRBV28 with TRBJ1-3; the D is unclear. The missing CDR3 end, 3 residues past where the read stops, is filled in from the germline J gene. The V end was cut by 7 bases, the J end by 0 bases, with 10 bases between. This CDR3 spans 14 amino acids. Germline V CDR1 and CDR2: MDHEN, SYDVKM. The entire variable domain, with the rest obtained from reference TRBV28 and TRBJ1-3, is as follows: DVKVTQSSRYLVKRTGEKVFLECVQDMDHENMFWYRQDPGLGLRLIYFSYDVKMKEKGDIPEGYSVSREKKERFSLILESASTNQTSMYLCASINRFSGNTIYFGEGSWLTVV.

There are a few counts of this clone. The read halts 3 residues ahead of the CDR3 end, with the missing end drawn from the germline J gene. The genes are TRBV7-9 and TRBJ2-7, with a possible D match to TRBD1 (6 bases). Per germline, CDR1 SEHNR and CDR2 FQNEAQ (reference sequence). The CDR3 consists of 14 residues. With 4 bases removed from V and 5 bases from J, the gap between germline ends came to 15 bases. CDR3 protein: CASSYLEGVHEQYF. Partial CDR3 DNA: TGTGCCAGCAGCTACCTAGAGGGGGTCCACGAG. The variable domain in full, completed from reference TRBV7-9 and TRBJ2-7, reads DTGVSQNPRHKITKRGQNVTFRCDPISEHNRLYWYRQTLGQGPEFLTYFQNEAQLEKSRLLSDRFSAERPKGSFSTLEIQRTEQGDSAMYLCASSYLEGVHEQYFGPGTRLTVT.

On this clone itself: The CDR3 extends 3 residues past the end of the read, so its final part is completed from the germline J gene. The chain employs TRBV2 and TRBJ2-1; 7 nucleotides line up with TRBD2. There are 14 residues in the CDR3. V dropped 5 bases and J dropped 6; count of bases not matched to a gene: 7. Germline CDR1 SNHLY, CDR2 FYNNEI. CDR3 DNA, as far as it was read: TGTGCCAGCAGTCGTGGCGGGAGCGCCAATGAG. Translating it yields CASSRGGSANE. The full CDR3 is CASSRGGSANEQFF.

In its sample, this clone is medium-sized. Sequencing ends 3 residues short of the CDR3 end; the germline J gene provides the rest. The chain couples TRBV7-2 to TRBJ1-5; no reliable D call. Germline V gene sequence: CDR1 SGHTA, CDR2 FQGNSA. CDR3 length: 15 residues. The V end was cut by 0 bases, the J end by 0 bases, with 6 bases between. This chain's CDR3 is CASSLAADSNQPQHF. CDR3 DNA (partial): TGTGCCAGCAGCTTAGCGGCGGATAGCAATCAGCCC.

As regards this clone: Read data end 3 residues before the CDR3 end; the end is taken from the germline J gene. The chain recombines TRBV19 with TRBJ2-5, with 10 bases aligning to TRBD2. The CDR3 has 19 residues. Germline V gene sequence: CDR1 LNHDA, CDR2 SQIVND (reference sequence). Trimming at V came to 1 base and at J to 4 bases, leaving 15 bases not matched to a gene. CDR3 loop: CASSIVPSASGSRRETQYF. The part of the CDR3 DNA that was read is TGTGCCAGTAGTATAGTTCCATCGGCTAGCGGGAGTCGCCGAGAGACC.

On this clone: The read comes to an end 3 residues before the CDR3 does, leaving the germline J gene to fill in the end. J is TRBJ2-5 and V is TRBV7-6; TRBD2 is a possible D gene (6 bases). V was shortened by 5 bases and J by 4 bases, with 11 bases between the two germline ends. CDR3 length: 13 residues. In germline, CDR1 is SGHVS, CDR2 FNYEAQ. CDR3 DNA (partial): TGTGCCAGCAGCGGGCGGGGCGGAGAGACC. It specifies CASSGRGGET. The entire CDR3 protein is CASSGRGGETQYF.

This clone appeared a few times. The read falls 3 residues short of the CDR3 end, and the missing part is taken from the germline J gene. The chain couples TRBV6-1 to TRBJ1-1; TRBD1 might be the D (5 bases). The CDR3 consists of 14 residues. CDR1 is MNHNS and CDR2 is SASEGT in the germline V gene. V gave up 3 bases and J gave up 3 bases, with 11 bases separating them. CDR3: CASSDGSGDTEAFF. Partial CDR3 DNA: TGTGCCAGCAGTGACGGTTCGGGGGACACTGAA.

With respect to this clone: Read data end 3 residues before the CDR3 end; the end is taken from the germline J gene. The chain joins TRBV30 to TRBJ2-5, with 12 bases identical to TRBD2. Germline V gives CDR1 GTSNPN, CDR2 SVGIG (reference sequence). The V and J ends lost 0 bases and 5 bases, in that order; junction bases with no gene match: 7. The CDR3 sequence is 16 residues long. The part of the CDR3 DNA that was read is TGTGCCTGGAGTGTACCTAGCGGGAGGGGGGGGGAGACC. It encodes CAWSVPSGRGGET. The whole CDR3 protein is CAWSVPSGRGGETQYF.

This clone was detected a few times. The sequence runs out 3 residues before the end of the CDR3; the remainder is reconstructed from the germline J gene. V usage is TRBV7-2 and J usage is TRBJ2-5; D is unclear. The germline gives CDR1 SGHTA, CDR2 FQGNSA. With 5 bases removed from V and 5 bases from J, the gap between germline ends came to 15 bases. The CDR3 extends over 14 amino acids. CDR3: CASSRGRFGETQYF. CDR3 DNA (partial): TGTGCCAGCAGCCGCGGAAGGTTTGGGGAGACC.

The part of the CDR3 DNA that was read is TGCGCCAGCAGCCCGGGACAGACCGAG. The encoded protein is CASSPGQTE. The CDR3 as a whole reads CASSPGQTEQYF. The chain is built from TRBV5-1 and TRBJ2-7; 7 bases are shared with TRBD1. The sequence runs out 3 residues before the end of the CDR3; the remainder is reconstructed from the germline J gene. The germline V gene encodes CDR1 SGHRS and CDR2 YFSETQ. The CDR3 loop spans 12 amino acids. Germline trimming cut 4 bases from V and 6 bases from J; bases unmatched to any gene: 4.

This clone showed up just a few times. The CDR3 extends 3 residues past the end of the read, so its final part is completed from the germline J gene. The chain combines TRBV30 with TRBJ2-5; 13 bases align to TRBD2. With V trimmed by 2 bases and J by 6 bases, 6 bases remained unmatched. This CDR3 comprises 15 residues. The germline V gene encodes CDR1 GTSNPN and CDR2 SVGIG (reference sequence). CDR3 bases read: TGTGCCTGGAGTTTACTAGCGGGAGGGCCAAAGACC. Amino acid sequence: CAWSLLAGGPKT. The whole CDR3 reads CAWSLLAGGPKTQYF.